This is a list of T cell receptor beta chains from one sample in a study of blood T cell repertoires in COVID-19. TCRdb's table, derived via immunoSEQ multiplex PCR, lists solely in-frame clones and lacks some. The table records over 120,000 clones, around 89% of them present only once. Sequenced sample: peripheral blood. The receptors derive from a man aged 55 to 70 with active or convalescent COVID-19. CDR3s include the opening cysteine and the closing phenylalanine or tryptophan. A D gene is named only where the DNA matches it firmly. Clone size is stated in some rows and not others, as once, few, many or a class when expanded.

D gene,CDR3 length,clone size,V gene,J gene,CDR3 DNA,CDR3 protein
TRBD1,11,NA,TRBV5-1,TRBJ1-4,TGCGCCAGCAGCGCGGACAGGGAATTGTTTTTT,CASSADRELFF
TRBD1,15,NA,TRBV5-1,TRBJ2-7,TGCGCCAGCAGCTTTGGACAGGGAGTTAGTGGCGAGCAGTACTTC,CASSFGQGVSGEQYF
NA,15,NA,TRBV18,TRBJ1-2,TGTGCCAGCTCACCTACCCCGGGGGATGACTATGGCTACACCTTC,CASSPTPGDDYGYTF
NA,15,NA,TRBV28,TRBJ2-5,TGTGCCAGCACCTATGGGATCGGGGTTCGGGAGACCCAGTACTTC,CASTYGIGVRETQYF
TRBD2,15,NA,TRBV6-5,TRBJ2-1,TGTGCCAGCACTCGAAAGACTAGCGGCAACAATGAGCAGTTCTTC,CASTRKTSGNNEQFF
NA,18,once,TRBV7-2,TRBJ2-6,TGTGCCAGCAGCCTAAACAGGGTTACTCCCTCTGGGGCCAACGTCCTGACTTTC,CASSLNRVTPSGANVLTF
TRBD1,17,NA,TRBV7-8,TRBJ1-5,TGTGCCAGCAGCTTAGGGGCAGGGGGCGGCAACAATCAGCCCCAGCATTTT,CASSLGAGGGNNQPQHF
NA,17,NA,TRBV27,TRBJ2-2,TGTGCCAGCAGTTTATTTTTGGGGGGGCCGAACACCGGGGAGCTGTTTTTT,CASSLFLGGPNTGELFF
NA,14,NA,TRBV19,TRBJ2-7,TGTGCCAGTAGTATACAGGACAGCCTTTCCGAGCAGTACTTC,CASSIQDSLSEQYF
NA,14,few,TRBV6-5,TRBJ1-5,TGTGCCAGCTCTAGGGGAACCGACAATCAGCCCCAGCATTTT,CASSRGTDNQPQHF
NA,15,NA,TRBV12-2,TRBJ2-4,TGTGCAAGTCGCCTCCGACATCTAGCCAAAAACATTCAGTACTTC,CASRLRHLAKNIQYF
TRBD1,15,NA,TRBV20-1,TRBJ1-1,TGCAGTGCTAGTCGACAGGGGGCGCCGGCCACTGAAGCTTTCTTT,CSASRQGAPATEAFF
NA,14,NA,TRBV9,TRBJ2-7,TGTGCCAGCAGCGAAGGACACATCCGTTACGAGCAGTACTTC,CASSEGHIRYEQYF
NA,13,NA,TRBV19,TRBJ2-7,TGTGCCAGTAGTCCACAGGGATCCTACGAGCAGTACTTC,CASSPQGSYEQYF
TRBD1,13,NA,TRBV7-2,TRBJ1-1,TGTGCCAGCAGCCGGGAGACAGGGGCTGAAGCTTTCTTT,CASSRETGAEAFF
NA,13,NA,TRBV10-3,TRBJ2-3,TGTGCCACTCGCGGGGGCCAGGGAGATACGCAGTATTTT,CATRGGQGDTQYF
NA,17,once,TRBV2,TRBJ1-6,TGTGCCAGCAGTGAATCCTGGACAGCGCACTATAATTCACCCCTCCACTTT,CASSESWTAHYNSPLHF
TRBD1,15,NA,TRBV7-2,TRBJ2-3,TGTGCCAGCAGCTTACGCACAGGGGCAGCAGATACGCAGTATTTT,CASSLRTGAADTQYF
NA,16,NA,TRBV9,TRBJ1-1,TGTGCCAGCAGAGGCCAGTGGCTCCACGAGGCCACTGAAGCTTTCTTT,CASRGQWLHEATEAFF
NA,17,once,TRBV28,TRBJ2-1,TGTGCCAGCAGTTCTCCTTTGAGTGGGAGCTCCTACAATGAGCAGTTCTTC,CASSSPLSGSSYNEQFF
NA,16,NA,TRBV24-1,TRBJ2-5,TGTGCCACCAGTGATCCAACCCGGGACTGGAAAGAGACCCAGTACTTC,CATSDPTRDWKETQYF
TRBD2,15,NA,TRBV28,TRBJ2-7,TGTGCCAGCAGTTCCACTAGCGGGACGGACTACGAGCAGTACTTC,CASSSTSGTDYEQYF
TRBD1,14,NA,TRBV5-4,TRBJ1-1,TGTGCCAGCAGCAAGGACAGGGGGAACACTGAAGCTTTCTTT,CASSKDRGNTEAFF
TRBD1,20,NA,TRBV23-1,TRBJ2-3,TGCGCCAGCAGTCAATCAGAGACGGGACAGGGGATACGGTCGGCAGATACGCAGTATTTT,CASSQSETGQGIRSADTQYF
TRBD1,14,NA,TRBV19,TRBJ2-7,TGTGCCAGTAGTACGGGGACAGGGCCCTACGAGCAGTACTTC,CASSTGTGPYEQYF
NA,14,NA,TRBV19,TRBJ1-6,TGTGCCAGTAGTATAGACAGGGTGTCAAGACCCCTCCACTTT,CASSIDRVSRPLHF
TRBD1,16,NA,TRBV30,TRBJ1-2,TGTGCCTGGGATACCGGGACAGGTAGTAGGAGCTATGGCTACACCTTC,CAWDTGTGSRSYGYTF
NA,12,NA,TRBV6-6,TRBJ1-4,TGTGCCAGCAGTTACGAGTCGGAAAAACTGTTTTTT,CASSYESEKLFF
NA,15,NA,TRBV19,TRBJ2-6,TGTGCCAGTATACCGAGCGCTGCTGGGGCCAACGTCCTGACTTTC,CASIPSAAGANVLTF
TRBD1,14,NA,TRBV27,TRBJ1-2,TGTGCCAGCAGTACCCAGACAGGGACCTATGGCTACACCTTC,CASSTQTGTYGYTF
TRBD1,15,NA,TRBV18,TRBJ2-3,TGTGCCAGCTCACCGGGGGGACAGGGGACAGATACGCAGTATTTT,CASSPGGQGTDTQYF
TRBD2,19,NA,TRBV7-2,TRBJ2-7,TGTGCCAGCAGCTTAGAGGCAACTAGCGGGGGTTCCTGGACCTACGAGCAGTACTTC,CASSLEATSGGSWTYEQYF
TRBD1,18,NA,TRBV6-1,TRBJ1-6,TGTGCCAGCAGTGGTGGGACAGGGCGAGGCTCCTATAATTCACCCCTCCACTTT,CASSGGTGRGSYNSPLHF
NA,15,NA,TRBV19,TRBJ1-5,TGTGCCAGCACCTCCCCCAGGGCTCCAGAGCAGCCCCAGCATTTT,CASTSPRAPEQPQHF
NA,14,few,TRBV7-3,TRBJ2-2,TGTGCCAGCAGCTTTATCGGGAACACCGGGGAGCTGTTTTTT,CASSFIGNTGELFF
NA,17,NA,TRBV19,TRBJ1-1,TGTGCCAGTAGTATGCGCAGGGTGGGGTTGGAACGGACTGAAGCTTTCTTT,CASSMRRVGLERTEAFF
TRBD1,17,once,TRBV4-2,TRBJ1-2,TGTGCCAGCAGCCAAGTCGAGGGACAGGCTGTACCCTATGGCTACACCTTC,CASSQVEGQAVPYGYTF
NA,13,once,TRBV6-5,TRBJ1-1,TGTGCCCGCGGCGGGGGGCGGGGGACTGAAGCTTTCTTT,CARGGGRGTEAFF
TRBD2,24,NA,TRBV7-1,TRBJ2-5,TGTGCCAGCAGCTCACTCACCCGTTGTGGGGACTGGGGAAATTGGGCTAGCGGGAGAGAGACCCAGTACTTC,CASSSLTRCGDWGNWASGRETQYF
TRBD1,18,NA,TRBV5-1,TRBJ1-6,TGCGCCAGCAGCACGGGACAGGACGCCGCGATTAGGTACGAAACCCTCCACTTT,CASSTGQDAAIRYETLHF
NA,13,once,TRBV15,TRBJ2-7,TGTGCCACCAGCAGAGATACCAGCGACGAGCAGTACTTC,CATSRDTSDEQYF
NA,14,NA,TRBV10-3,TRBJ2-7,TGTGCCATAAAGGGCTACCACGGGGCCTACGAGCAGTACTTC,CAIKGYHGAYEQYF
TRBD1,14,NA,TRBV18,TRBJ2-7,TGTGCCAGCGCAACCGGGACAGGGGGTTACGAGCAGTACTTC,CASATGTGGYEQYF
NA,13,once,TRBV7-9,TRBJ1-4,TGTGCCTGGGGAGAGGTAGGGAGTGAAAAACTGTTTTTT,CAWGEVGSEKLFF
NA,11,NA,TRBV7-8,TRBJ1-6,TGTGCCAGCAGCCTAACAGTTATCCTCCACTTT,CASSLTVILHF
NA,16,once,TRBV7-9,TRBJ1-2,TGTGCCAGCAGCCTGAGAGGGTCAAGCGTGTCGGACGGCTACACCTTC,CASSLRGSSVSDGYTF
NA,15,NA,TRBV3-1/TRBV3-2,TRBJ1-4,TGTGCCAGCAGCCAAGTCGGGGGGCGGGGTGAAAAACTGTTTTTT,CASSQVGGRGEKLFF
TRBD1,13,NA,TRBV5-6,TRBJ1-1,TGTGCCAGCAGCTTCCAGACAGGGTTGACAGCTTTCTTT,CASSFQTGLTAFF
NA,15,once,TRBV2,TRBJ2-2,TGTGCCAGCAGTGAAGCAGGGGGAGGGACCGGGGAGCTGTTTTTT,CASSEAGGGTGELFF
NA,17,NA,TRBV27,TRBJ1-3,TGTGCCAGCAGTTCCCTAAGGCAGGCCCTCTCTGGAAACACCATATATTTT,CASSSLRQALSGNTIYF
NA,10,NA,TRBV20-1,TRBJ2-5,TGCAGTGTAGTACAAGAGACCCAGTACTTC,CSVVQETQYF
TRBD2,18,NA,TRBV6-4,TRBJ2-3,TGTGCCAGCAGTGAACCAGTCCCCGGGGGGTTTCAGTCAGATACGCAGTATTTT,CASSEPVPGGFQSDTQYF
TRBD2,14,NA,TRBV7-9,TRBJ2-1,TGTGCCAGCAGCCCCCGGGGGGGCAACAATGAGCAGTTCTTC,CASSPRGGNNEQFF
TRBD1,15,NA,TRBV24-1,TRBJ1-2,TGTGCCACCAGTGAAGGGACAGGGCTTAACTATGGCTACACCTTC,CATSEGTGLNYGYTF
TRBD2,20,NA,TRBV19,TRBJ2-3,TGTGCCAGTAGCGGCCGCCAACTAGCGGGGGTCCCCAGGAGCACAGATACGCAGTATTTT,CASSGRQLAGVPRSTDTQYF